The text below deals with one T cell receptor (beta chain). Its antigen is undetermined. This entry belongs to a study of blood T cells in healthy people across ages. Study-wide background: Capture via template switching afforded approximately one barcoded beta molecule per two T cells. General study results and limits: Measured against age, TCR beta diversity per million T cells decreased in a roughly linear manner. Aged donors had fewer naive CD4+ cells and lower diversity than long-lived donors.

Germline V CDR1 and CDR2: SGHTA, FQGNSA. Unmatched junction bases numbered 8, after V lost 5 bases and J lost 3 bases. The CDR3 consists of 15 residues. A sample-barcoded 5' primer and a J-beta primer mix were used in a second PCR of roughly 7 to 11 cycles. Template switching added a 12-random-nucleotide identifier to every cDNA molecule. TCRdb fed the 5' RACE reads into MiXCR, producing one record per CDR3 protein. The sample carries 550,000 to 600,000 distinct CDR3 sequences, 27% recorded once. This receptor was taken from a woman between 65 and 79 years old in good health. The rearrangement uses TRBV7-2 and TRBJ1-1, with 8 bases fitting TRBD1. The specimen sequenced was blood. This CDR3 reads CASSPRTGLDTEAFF. In DNA form, the CDR3 reads TGTGCCAGCAGCCCCCGGACAGGGTTGGACACTGAAGCTTTCTTT.